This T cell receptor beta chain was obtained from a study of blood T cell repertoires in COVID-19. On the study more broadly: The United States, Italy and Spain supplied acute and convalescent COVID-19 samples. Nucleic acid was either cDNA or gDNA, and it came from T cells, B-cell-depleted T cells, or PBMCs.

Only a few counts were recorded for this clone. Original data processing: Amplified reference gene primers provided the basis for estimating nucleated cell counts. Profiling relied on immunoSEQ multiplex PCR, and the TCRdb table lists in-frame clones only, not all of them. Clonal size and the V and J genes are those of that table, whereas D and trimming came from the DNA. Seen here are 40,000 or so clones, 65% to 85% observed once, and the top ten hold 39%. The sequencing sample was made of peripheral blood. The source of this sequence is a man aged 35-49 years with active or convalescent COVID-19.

CDR3 sequence reads: CASSPENYGYTF. The CDR3 DNA reads TGTGCCAGCAGTCCTGAGAACTATGGCTACACCTTC. The chain couples TRBV6-5 to TRBJ1-2, with unresolved D. This CDR3 is 12 amino acids long. The germline gives CDR1 MNHEY, CDR2 SVGAGI. V gave up 5 bases and J gave up 2 bases, with 6 bases separating them.